One and the same sample provided the 12 T cell receptor beta chains below, sequenced in a study of control samples from healthy donors and cancer patients. Some clones are missing from TCRdb's copy, which holds only in-frame ones; the method was immunoSEQ multiplex PCR. The sample gives about 160,000 clones, around 96% of which show up once; 0.95% to 1.1% is in the top ten. Sequenced: blood. The receptors were gathered from a woman aged 25 to 39 in good health.

This clone was picked up a small number of times. The V gene is TRBV11-3, the J gene TRBJ1-6; D is uncertain. The CDR3 extends over 13 amino acids. Germline V gene lookup returns CDR1 SGHNT and CDR2 YENEEA. V shed 5 bases and J shed 7 bases, with 9 bases lying between them. CDR3 DNA sequence: TGTGCCAGCAGCCATAACACGAATTCACCCCTCCACTTT. Translating gives CASSHNTNSPLHF.

This clone appeared a single time. Other DNA sequences in the sample encode the same CDR3. V usage is TRBV19 and J usage is TRBJ1-5, with no clear D. The germline gives CDR1 LNHDA, CDR2 SQIVND (reference sequence). V was clipped by 3 bases and J by 2 bases, with 11 bases between them. The CDR3 totals 15 residues. The CDR3 coding sequence is TGTGCCAGTAGTATCGGTTCCGGGGGCAATCAGCCCCAGCATTTT. This encodes CASSIGSGGNQPQHF.

The genes are TRBV7-2 and TRBJ2-3, with D perhaps matching TRBD2 (6 bases). V shed 1 base and J shed 2 bases, with 10 bases lying between them. This CDR3 comprises 15 residues. Germline loops: CDR1 SGHTA, CDR2 FQGNSA. The DNA for the CDR3 is TGTGCCAGCAGCTTAGAGGCGGGACCCACAGATACGCAGTATTTT. This gives the protein CASSLEAGPTDTQYF.

The chain employs TRBV6-1 and TRBJ2-7; TRBD1 is a possible D gene (6 bases). V shed 3 bases and J shed 7 bases, with 13 bases lying between them. The CDR3 sequence is 13 residues long. In germline, CDR1 is MNHNS, CDR2 SASEGT. CDR3: CASSEIRGREQYF. CDR3 sequence (DNA): TGTGCCAGCAGTGAGATCAGGGGAAGAGAGCAGTACTTC.

This chain links TRBV2 with TRBJ2-7; 11 positions agree with TRBD2. V shed 4 bases, J shed 3 bases, and the junction held 17 bases outside the gene matches. Germline V gene lookup returns CDR1 SNHLY and CDR2 FYNNEI. The CDR3 has 19 residues. The DNA of the CDR3 is TGTGCCAGCAGTGGGGGACAGGTGAACCGACTAGCGGGATTCTACGAGCAGTACTTC. It translates to CASSGGQVNRLAGFYEQYF. The variable domain in full, with the rest retrieved from reference TRBV2 and TRBJ2-7, is EPEVTQTPSHQVTQMGQEVILRCVPISNHLYFYWYRQILGQKVEFLVSFYNNEISEKSEIFDDQFSVERPDGSNFTLKIRSTKLEDSAMYFCASSGGQVNRLAGFYEQYFGPGTRLTVT.

The chain links TRBV19 to TRBJ1-1, with TRBD1 matching over 10 bases. The CDR3 runs to 16 residues. The germline gives CDR1 LNHDA, CDR2 SQIVND (reference sequence). Unmatched junction bases numbered 10, after V lost 6 bases and J lost 3 bases. CDR3 loop: CASRDFPGQGYTEAFF. CDR3 DNA: TGTGCCAGTAGAGATTTCCCGGGACAGGGGTACACTGAAGCTTTCTTT. The entire variable domain, with the rest obtained from reference TRBV19 and TRBJ1-1, is as follows: DGGITQSPKYLFRKEGQNVTLSCEQNLNHDAMYWYRQDPGQGLRLIYYSQIVNDFQKGDIAEGYSVSREKKESFPLTVTSAQKNPTAFYLCASRDFPGQGYTEAFFGQGTRLTVV.

This chain uses TRBV28 with TRBJ1-2, with D possibly matching TRBD1 (6 bases). CDR3 size: 15 residues. Germline CDR1 reads MDHEN; CDR2 reads SYDVKM. The V and J ends lost 3 bases and 2 bases respectively, with 13 bases between them. The CDR3 nucleotides are TGTGCCAGCAGTTTCTCCCCGGACAGAAACTATGGCTACACCTTC. It encodes CASSFSPDRNYGYTF.

The V and J genes are TRBV7-9 and TRBJ1-1, with a possible D match to TRBD1 (5 bases). From germline, CDR1 is SEHNR and CDR2 FQNEAQ (reference sequence). There are 14 residues in the CDR3. The V end lost 1 base, the J end lost 1 base, and 7 bases lay between the germline ends. The DNA of the CDR3 is TGTGCCAGCAGCTTAGTTGGGGGGAACACTGAAGCTTTCTTT. It is translated as CASSLVGGNTEAFF.

This chain joins TRBV19 and TRBJ2-7; 9 bases are shared with TRBD2. From germline, CDR1 is LNHDA and CDR2 SQIVND (reference sequence). CDR3 size: 15 residues. The V gene end was trimmed by 4 bases and the J gene end by 1 base; junction bases not matched to a gene: 5. The CDR3 DNA is TGTGCCAGTAGTACTCCGGGACTAGCTTCCTACGAGCAGTACTTC. Its protein product is CASSTPGLASYEQYF.

This clone is a singleton in its sample. The V and J genes are TRBV7-8 and TRBJ1-1; D remains unclear. With 5 bases removed from V and 6 bases from J, the gap between germline ends came to 16 bases. The CDR3 length is 14 residues. Germline V gene lookup returns CDR1 SGHVS and CDR2 FQNEAQ. CDR3 sequence (DNA): TGTGCCAGCAGCCCGAAGAGGGCCCTACCTGAAGCTTTCTTT. Translating it yields CASSPKRALPEAFF.

On this clone itself: One end of the junction is discordant with germline, which a read error may explain. The gene calls are TRBV15 and TRBJ2-4; 12 nucleotides align to TRBD1. The CDR3 runs 15 residues. CDR1 is LNHNV and CDR2 is YYDKDF in the germline V gene (reference sequence). The CDR3 DNA sequence: TGTGCCACCAGCAGAGAGCCCGGGACAGGGGGCACGTTAAACTTC. This encodes CATSREPGTGGTLNF.

The V gene is TRBV3-1 (or the pseudogene TRBV3-2), the J gene TRBJ2-7, with 7 bases that match TRBD1. Per germline, CDR1 LGHDT and CDR2 YNNKEL (reference sequence). The V and J ends lost 1 base and 4 bases, in that order; junction bases with no gene match: 7. The CDR3 totals 15 residues. The CDR3 sequence: CASSQASRQGYEQYF. The CDR3 DNA sequence: TGTGCCAGCAGCCAAGCCTCGAGACAGGGATACGAGCAGTACTTC.